This TCR beta chain appears in the sequencing data of a study of blood T cell repertoires in COVID-19 (dated by TCRdb to between 2020 and 2021). With regard to the full study: Samples from collaborators originated in the United States, Italy and Spain and spanned both the acute and convalescent phases of COVID-19. The prospective study material was composed of cDNA or gDNA derived from T cells, B-cell-depleted T cells, or PBMCs. Deeply sampled blood TCRbeta repertoires from subjects exposed to, actively infected with, or recovered from COVID-19 were included in the dataset. The repertoires were made available in a free public database intended to serve as a resource for research on the immune response to SARS-CoV-2. The samples were drawn from two sources: the first 160 participants of the ongoing ImmuneRACE study, and 1,000 to 1,500 subjects contributed by 6 global collaborators. The sample metadata nearly always contained a de-identified subject ID, COVID-19 status, age in years and sex. Where available, HLA class I and class II types were obtained from metadata supplied by the sample provider rather than from assay-based typing. Results the study describes overall, beyond this receptor: How much clinical and demographic metadata was included differed by source and by participant, and the metadata was provided uncurated.

CDR1 SGHTA and CDR2 FQGNSA are derived from the germline V gene. The CDR3 has 15 amino acids, counting the end cysteine and phenylalanine. Solely the CDR3 DNA is kept, with 45 bases framed from the first base. Relative to germline, V is 1 base shorter and J is 2 bases shorter, with 12 bases between their ends. In the case of this clone: The antigen this receptor binds is unknown. Base qualities are missing; no much larger clone stands one base away.

Whole blood was collected in K2EDTA tubes by collaborating institutions according to the institutions' own protocols. For TCRbeta analysis, collaborators shipped samples in one of three forms: frozen whole blood, isolated PBMCs, or DNA extracted from either of those sample types. The immunoSEQ Assay, a bias-controlled multiplex PCR, was used to amplify TCRbeta CDR3 regions from genomic DNA. The original methods were these. The number of nucleated cells in each sample was estimated from the amplification of reference gene primers within the assay. To quantify the absolute abundance of each unique TCRbeta CDR3 rearrangement, sequence reads were collapsed and filtered. Productive Simpson clonality was computed per sample as the square root of Simpson's diversity index over productive rearrangements. In TCRdb, the immuneACCESS table is reduced to in-frame sequences with V and J assigned. These tables do not hold every clone; where another copy was compared, an unresolved V gene accounts for under half, and the others remain unexplained. The D gene and trimming were derived from the DNA, and the V and J assignments and clone size from that table. This sample gives roughly 260,000 clones in total; approximately 89% of them show up just once. The ten largest clones add up to over 2% of the sample.

The rearranged segments are TRBV7-2 and TRBJ2-7, with no confidently assigned D gene. The sequence derives from a woman between 50 and 59 years old with acute or convalescent COVID-19. The source material was peripheral blood. The DNA sequence reads TGTGCCAGCAGCTTAGAGTCTGTGGCCACCTACGAGCAGTACTTC. This encodes CASSLESVATYEQYF.